This entry concerns a single T cell receptor (beta chain). Using immunoSEQ multiplex PCR, the repertoire was profiled, and TCRdb retains in-frame clones only, with some absent. Among more than 250,000 clones listed, 88% were seen once. The data stem from a study of blood T cell repertoires in COVID-19. CDR1 SGHAT and CDR2 FQNNGV come from the germline V gene. CDR3 length: 13 amino acids. V was cut by 5 bases and J by 3 bases, with 10 bases left in between. This chain connects TRBV11-2 to TRBJ1-2; D is uncertain. Sequencing input: peripheral blood. The origin of this receptor is a human donor in a cohort sampled during active COVID-19. In nucleotides, the CDR3 is TGTGCCAGCAGCCCTCGAGTGGACTATGGCTACACCTTC. Translating it yields CASSPRVDYGYTF.